A selection of T cell receptor beta chains follows, all from one sample in a study of blood T cell repertoires in COVID-19. Produced via immunoSEQ multiplex PCR; TCRdb's table is partial and in-frame only. This sample has roughly 100,000 clones, with 81% found just once. The sequenced material came from peripheral blood. Receptors were obtained from a man aged 80 or over with active or convalescent COVID-19. CDR3s include the opening cysteine and the closing phenylalanine or tryptophan.

J: TRBJ1-2; V: TRBV4-1; CDR3: CASSQDFRQGGYTF
J: TRBJ2-5; V: TRBV10-3; CDR3: CAISSGNQETQYF
J: TRBJ1-3; V: TRBV7-2; CDR3: CASSRGSDGNTIYF
J: TRBJ1-5; V: TRBV10-3; CDR3: CATGVPQPQHF
J: TRBJ2-1; V: TRBV5-3; CDR3: CARSLVRGYNEQFF
J: TRBJ2-3; V: TRBV21-1; CDR3: CASSNTAVSASLTDATDTQYF
J: TRBJ1-6; V: TRBV4-3; CDR3: CASSQGTGSYNSPLHF
J: TRBJ2-7; V: TRBV5-1; CDR3: CASSRRIDTSSYEQYF
J: TRBJ1-1; V: TRBV5-1; CDR3: CASSLFGGDTEAFF
J: TRBJ1-1; V: TRBV15; CDR3: CATSRVGGMGTEAFF
J: TRBJ1-2; V: TRBV7-2; CDR3: CASSRGQGQGYTF
J: TRBJ1-2; V: TRBV5-6; CDR3: CASSLGGRDYGYTF
J: TRBJ2-3; V: TRBV9; CDR3: CASSETSGGLRTQYF
J: TRBJ1-2; V: TRBV6-5; CDR3: CASFPRGANYGYTF
J: TRBJ1-5; V: TRBV28; CDR3: CASTTPSVNQPQHF
J: TRBJ2-1; V: TRBV7-2; CDR3: CASSARQGGTFEQFF